Listed here are 25 T cell receptor beta chains from one sample, sequenced in a study of spatial heterogeneity in lung cancer. Time point indicated: sample taken at primary tumor resection. TCRdb reprocessed the 5' RACE reads with MiXCR, giving one entry per CDR3 protein. In the table there are roughly 25,000 distinct CDR3 sequences, roughly 7.2% of which are singletons. The input for sequencing was PBMCs, taken at surgery. These receptors were taken from a male donor with early-stage non-small cell lung cancer.

Ten or more counts support this clonotype. This chain links TRBV20-1 with TRBJ2-5, with 9 bases aligning to TRBD2. Trimming cost V 6 bases and J 4 bases; bases outside gene matches: 6. This CDR3 comprises 13 residues. Germline assignment: CDR1 DFQATT and CDR2 SNEGSKA (reference sequence). The CDR3 protein is CSADSGSGETQYF. The CDR3 nucleotides read TGCAGTGCGGATAGCGGGAGTGGAGAGACCCAGTACTTC.

This chain joins TRBV14 and TRBJ2-7; D gene ambiguous. V lost 8 bases and J lost 5, with 10 bases in between. This CDR3 region has 11 residues. The germline V gene encodes CDR1 SGHDN and CDR2 FVKESK. The CDR3 DNA reads TGTGCCAGCGGGTGGGTCCACGAGCAGTACTTC. It codes for CASGWVHEQYF.

The chain couples TRBV20-1 to TRBJ1-6, with TRBD1 matching 10 bases. V lost 3 bases, J lost 11 bases, and 7 bases stayed unmatched. The CDR3 sequence is 14 residues long. In germline, CDR1 is DFQATT, CDR2 SNEGSKA (reference sequence). In DNA form, the CDR3 reads TGCAGTGCTAGGACAGGGGGCGACACGGCACCCCTCCACTTT. Its protein product is CSARTGGDTAPLHF.

The V gene is TRBV11-1, the J gene TRBJ2-2; 10 bases line up with TRBD2. Germline CDR1 and CDR2: SGHAT and FQDESV (reference sequence). CDR3 length: 18 residues. V trimming: 5 bases; J trimming: 3 bases; junction bases outside the gene matches: 12. This chain's CDR3 is CASSPYRRAGGDTGELFF. CDR3 sequence (DNA): TGTGCCAGCAGCCCCTATCGTAGAGCGGGAGGGGACACCGGGGAGCTGTTTTTT. Variable domain in full (rest from reference TRBV11-1 and TRBJ2-2): EAEVAQSPRYKITEKSQAVAFWCDPISGHATLYWYRQILGQGPELLVQFQDESVVDDSQLPKDRFSAERLKGVDSTLKIQPAELGDSAMYLCASSPYRRAGGDTGELFFGEGSRLTVL.

The chain recombines TRBV2 with TRBJ2-7; maybe TRBD2 (6 bases). Germline V lookup: CDR1 SNHLY, CDR2 FYNNEI. This CDR3 has 14 amino acids. The V and J ends lost 0 bases and 6 bases respectively, with 12 bases between them. Here the CDR3 DNA reads TGTGCCAGCAGTGAAGCGGGAGGCGCCGTCGAGCAGTACTTC. It codes for CASSEAGGAVEQYF.

The table lists this clonotype with many counts. The gene calls are TRBV10-3 and TRBJ1-6; no clear D. Trimming shortened V by 8 bases and J by 7 bases, and 12 bases separated the two germline ends. Germline loops: CDR1 ENHRY, CDR2 SYGVKD. The CDR3 has 13 amino acids. CDR3 region: CAIYRGGNSPLHF. The CDR3 DNA reads as TGTGCCATCTATCGGGGAGGAAATTCACCCCTCCACTTT.

Worth noting for this clonotype: Mismatch with germline at one junction end may stem from a read error. The CDR3 loop reads CTSSREGYSNQPQHF. CDR3 sequence (DNA): TGTACCAGCAGTAGGGAGGGCTATAGCAATCAGCCCCAGCATTTT. The chain couples TRBV9 to TRBJ1-5; unclear D gene. Germline CDR1 reads SGDLS; CDR2 reads YYNGEE. This CDR3 region has 15 residues. Supplemented by reference TRBV9 and TRBJ1-5, the full variable domain reads DSGVTQTPKHLITATGQRVTLRCSPRSGDLSVYWYQQSLDQGLQFLIQYYNGEERAKGNILERFSAQQFPDLHSELNLSSLELGDSALYFCTSSREGYSNQPQHFGDGTRLSIL.

By frequency in the sample, this clonotype is medium-sized (0.01 to 0.1%). This chain links TRBV24-1 with TRBJ2-2; D unresolved. Germline assignment: CDR1 KGHDR and CDR2 SFDVKD. This CDR3 comprises 15 residues. Trimming stripped 4 bases from V and 2 bases from J, with 10 bases between. This CDR3 is CATSDPAGNTGELFF. The CDR3 nucleotides read TGTGCCACCAGTGACCCGGCCGGAAACACCGGGGAGCTGTTTTTT.

The table lists this clonotype with a few counts. The chain combines TRBV20-1 with TRBJ2-5; 12 nucleotides match TRBD1. The V gene's germline CDR1 is DFQATT and CDR2 SNEGSKA (reference sequence). This CDR3 has 14 residues. The V and J ends lost 3 bases and 5 bases, in that order; junction bases with no gene match: 4. The CDR3: CSARGQGAQETQYF. In DNA form, the CDR3 reads TGCAGTGCTAGGGGACAGGGGGCCCAGGAGACCCAGTACTTC.

This clonotype was counted between two and nine times. The chain is built from TRBV12-3 or TRBV12-4 and TRBJ1-5; no reliable D call. The CDR3 has 11 amino acids. V was trimmed by 6 bases and J by 12 bases, leaving 12 bases between them. In DNA form, the CDR3 reads TGTGCCAGCAGCCGAACGGGCCTCCAGCATTTT. This codes for CASSRTGLQHF.

This clonotype was seen at least ten times. CDR3 in DNA: TGTGCCAGCAGGAAAAGCTCTGGAAACACCATATATTTT. Translating gives CASRKSSGNTIYF. V is TRBV9 and J is TRBJ1-3, with D unresolved. Trimming took 5 bases from V and 0 from J, leaving 6 bases between them. Germline V gives CDR1 SGDLS, CDR2 YYNGEE. The CDR3 spans 13 residues.

The chain has TRBV5-6 and TRBJ2-5; D not certain. Trimming took 4 bases from V and 4 from J, leaving 20 bases between them. The CDR3 consists of 16 residues. The germline V gene encodes CDR1 SGHDT and CDR2 YYEEEE. This CDR3 reads CASSPLRSDPIETQYF. In DNA form, the CDR3 reads TGTGCCAGCAGCCCCCTGAGGAGCGATCCTATAGAGACCCAGTACTTC.

This clonotype was picked up many times. J is TRBJ2-2 and V is TRBV28; 7 bases are shared with TRBD2. The CDR3 runs to 14 residues. Germline V gene lookup returns CDR1 MDHEN and CDR2 SYDVKM. Trimming cost V 5 bases and J 6 bases; bases outside gene matches: 6. Written as DNA, the CDR3 is TGTGCCAGCAGTGCCTCGACTAGCCCCGGGGAGCTGTTTTTT. Translation: CASSASTSPGELFF. Full variable domain (missing parts from reference TRBV28 and TRBJ2-2): DVKVTQSSRYLVKRTGEKVFLECVQDMDHENMFWYRQDPGLGLRLIYFSYDVKMKEKGDIPEGYSVSREKKERFSLILESASTNQTSMYLCASSASTSPGELFFGEGSRLTVL.

V and J are TRBV12-3 or TRBV12-4 and TRBJ1-4; D is ambiguous. Trimming removed 7 bases at V and 0 bases at J, with 9 bases between. This CDR3 spans 14 amino acids. The CDR3 bases are TGTGCCAGCACCCCCTTTGCAACTAATGAAAAACTGTTTTTT. Protein product: CASTPFATNEKLFF.

This clonotype was seen at least ten times. This rearrangement joins TRBV5-1 to TRBJ1-1; possibly TRBD1 for D (5 bases). Germline loops: CDR1 SGHRS, CDR2 YFSETQ. This CDR3 contains 15 residues. Trimming removed 4 bases at V and 4 bases at J, with 17 bases between. In DNA form, the CDR3 reads TGCGCCAGCAGCCCCGCTCCCTTGGGGGTCACTGAAGCTTTCTTT. Translated: CASSPAPLGVTEAFF.

This clonotype was counted between two and nine times. The chain is built from TRBV18 and TRBJ1-1, with D possibly matching TRBD1 (5 bases). CDR3 length: 14 residues. CDR1 KGHSH and CDR2 LQKENI come from the germline V gene. Trimming took 5 bases from V and 8 from J, leaving 18 bases between them. The CDR3: CASSSGLDKLEAFF. CDR3 nucleotides: TGTGCCAGCTCATCGGGACTCGACAAACTCGAAGCTTTCTTT.

There are many counts of this clonotype. The V gene is TRBV18, the J gene TRBJ2-7; no definite D call. The CDR3 totals 16 residues. With 2 bases removed from V and 2 bases from J, the gap between germline ends came to 16 bases. Germline lookup yields CDR1 KGHSH and CDR2 LQKENI. The CDR3 sequence: CASSPAQAGGTYEQYV. The CDR3 bases are TGTGCCAGCTCACCAGCACAAGCTGGCGGTACCTACGAGCAGTACGTC.

The chain carries TRBV12-3 or TRBV12-4 and TRBJ2-7; 7 nucleotides agree with TRBD1. The CDR3 runs to 15 residues. V gave up 6 bases and J gave up 3 bases; unmatched junction bases: 11. The CDR3 here is CASRAVQTGNYEQYF. CDR3 in DNA: TGTGCCAGCAGGGCCGTTCAGACAGGGAACTACGAGCAGTACTTC.

V gene TRBV5-1 combines with J gene TRBJ2-3, with D possibly being TRBD2 (5 bases). The V gene lost 3 bases and the J gene lost 1 base, with 6 bases spanning the gap. Germline V gene lookup returns CDR1 SGHRS and CDR2 YFSETQ. The CDR3 sequence is 13 residues long. The chain's CDR3 is CASSSGGTDTQYF. DNA of the CDR3: TGCGCCAGCAGCTCCGGGGGCACAGATACGCAGTATTTT.

This clonotype was counted between two and nine times. CDR3 loop: CSARDGGPSTDTQYF. CDR3 sequence (DNA): TGCAGTGCTAGAGACGGGGGGCCTAGCACAGATACGCAGTATTTT. V usage is TRBV20-1 and J usage is TRBJ2-3; D possibly corresponds to TRBD2 (7 bases). CDR3 size: 15 residues. CDR1 and CDR2 (germline): DFQATT, SNEGSKA (reference sequence). V was shortened by 0 bases and J by 0 bases, with 10 bases between the two germline ends.

The V call is TRBV7-3, the J call TRBJ2-2; D not certain. CDR1 is SGHTA, CDR2 FQGTGA, per germline. The CDR3 is 13 residues long. With 4 bases removed from V and 6 bases from J, the gap between germline ends came to 9 bases. CDR3 DNA: TGTGCCAGCAGCTGGACCCCTGCCGGGGAGCTGTTTTTT. Translation: CASSWTPAGELFF.

This clonotype was recorded at least ten times. The rearrangement links TRBV5-1 to TRBJ2-7, with 8 positions matching TRBD1. The ends lost 2 bases at V and 7 bases at J; junction bases unmatched: 5. Looked up from germline, CDR1 is SGHRS and CDR2 is YFSETQ. The CDR3 consists of 13 residues. The DNA of the CDR3 is TGCGCCAGCAGCTTTGGACAGGGTAAGGAGCAGTACTTC. This translates into CASSFGQGKEQYF.

This chain joins TRBV19 and TRBJ1-4, with D possibly TRBD1 on 5 matching bases. With 7 bases removed from V and 8 bases from J, the gap between germline ends came to 17 bases. CDR3 length equals 14 residues. Germline loops: CDR1 LNHDA, CDR2 SQIVND (reference sequence). CDR3 amino acids: CASKNTGTTEKLFF. The CDR3 nucleotides are TGTGCCAGTAAAAACACCGGGACGACCGAAAAACTGTTTTTT.

The V call is TRBV12-5, the J call TRBJ2-2; tentatively, D is TRBD1 (5 bases). Germline V lookup: CDR1 LGHNT, CDR2 FRNRAP. The CDR3 covers 14 residues. The V and J ends lost 11 bases and 0 bases respectively, with 13 bases between them. The DNA for the CDR3 is TGTGCTTGTGCCTTACAGGCGAACACCGGGGAGCTGTTTTTT. This gives the protein CACALQANTGELFF.

This clonotype was seen at least ten times. The genes are TRBV29-1 and TRBJ1-2; 7 nucleotides align to TRBD1. The CDR3 loop spans 13 amino acids. Germline V CDR1 and CDR2: SQVTM, ANQGSEA. Trimming removed 2 bases from V and 6 bases from J; junction bases left unmatched: 6. This CDR3 reads CSVESVGGHGYTF. CDR3 in DNA: TGCAGCGTTGAAAGTGTAGGGGGCCATGGCTACACCTTC.